This is a list of T cell receptor beta chains from one sample in a study of patients and donors after allogeneic stem cell transplantation. TCRdb used MiXCR to reprocess the RT-PCR reads, holding one entry per CDR3 protein. There are 2,200 or so distinct CDR3 sequences in the sample; about 31% occur only once, and roughly a sixth lies in the top ten. The specimen was blood, either unsorted or a sorted T cell fraction (not recorded which). The receptors stem from a human donor who was either an allogeneic HSCT recipient or a stem cell or donor lymphocyte infusion donor (not recorded which). It is not recorded whose cells these are; they may come from a transplant donor. Both conserved end residues are part of each CDR3. Each record gives: J gene, V gene, CDR3 protein.

j_gene: TRBJ1-1; v_gene: TRBV6-2/TRBV6-3; CDR3aa: CASSYPYEGSAGTEAFF
j_gene: TRBJ2-5; v_gene: TRBV7-7; CDR3aa: CASSLVGVETQYF
j_gene: TRBJ2-1; v_gene: TRBV18; CDR3aa: CASSLDRGRNEQFF
j_gene: TRBJ1-2; v_gene: TRBV7-2; CDR3aa: CASSRVTVGGYTF
j_gene: TRBJ2-1; v_gene: TRBV15; CDR3aa: CATSRGRENEQFF
j_gene: TRBJ1-3; v_gene: TRBV7-2; CDR3aa: CASSLARPNSGNTIYF
j_gene: TRBJ2-1; v_gene: TRBV7-7; CDR3aa: CASSLDLGNEQFF
j_gene: TRBJ2-7; v_gene: TRBV6-2/TRBV6-3; CDR3aa: CASSATTDYEQYF
j_gene: TRBJ2-7; v_gene: TRBV5-1; CDR3aa: CASITAVAGAYEQYF
j_gene: TRBJ2-2; v_gene: TRBV5-6; CDR3aa: CASSRIGTVTAGELFF
j_gene: TRBJ1-2; v_gene: TRBV19; CDR3aa: CASRDWTGSGYTF
j_gene: TRBJ1-2; v_gene: TRBV29-1; CDR3aa: CSVTGQNYGYTF
j_gene: TRBJ2-3; v_gene: TRBV10-1; CDR3aa: CASSPGGRGDTQYF
j_gene: TRBJ2-2; v_gene: TRBV5-6; CDR3aa: CASSSAGQGAGELFF
j_gene: TRBJ2-1; v_gene: TRBV7-8; CDR3aa: CASSPRTSGSAEQFF
j_gene: TRBJ2-5; v_gene: TRBV10-3; CDR3aa: CAIRGWQQETQYF
j_gene: TRBJ2-6; v_gene: TRBV6-5; CDR3aa: CASSLTGTGANVLTF
j_gene: TRBJ2-4; v_gene: TRBV6-1; CDR3aa: CASSSGINKNIQYF
j_gene: TRBJ1-4; v_gene: TRBV9; CDR3aa: CASSVTGTPNEKLFF
j_gene: TRBJ1-4; v_gene: TRBV12-3/TRBV12-4; CDR3aa: CASSLRGEKLFF
j_gene: TRBJ2-1; v_gene: TRBV5-1; CDR3aa: CASNNDLGVDEQFF
j_gene: TRBJ2-7; v_gene: TRBV20-1; CDR3aa: CSADLPGQTYEQYF
j_gene: TRBJ2-3; v_gene: TRBV5-5; CDR3aa: CASSSVAGDTDTQYF
j_gene: TRBJ2-1; v_gene: TRBV7-9; CDR3aa: CASSFMTSANEQFF
j_gene: TRBJ1-2; v_gene: TRBV7-3; CDR3aa: CASSRGTDYGYTF